These T cell receptor beta chains were read from a single sample in a study of cytomegalovirus exposure and HLA in healthy donors. Assay used: immunoSEQ multiplex PCR; TCRdb lists only in-frame clones, some missing. The table includes about 130,000 clones, about 61% detected once. Sequencing was carried out using PBMCs. These receptors were taken from a woman aged 35 to 49 in good health and CMV-seronegative. The CDR3 runs from the conserved cysteine through the conserved F or W. The order of the fields is clone size, J gene, V gene, D gene, CDR3 DNA, CDR3 protein. A D gene is named only where the DNA matches it firmly. The size of a clone is reported for some rows only, either as once, few or many, or as a class for expanded clones.

clone size: few
J gene: TRBJ2-7
V gene: TRBV7-6
D gene: TRBD2
CDR3 DNA: TGTGCCAGCAGCTTTAGGACTAGCGGGGATGAGCAGTACTTC
CDR3 protein: CASSFRTSGDEQYF

clone size: few
J gene: TRBJ2-1
V gene: TRBV13
D gene: TRBD2
CDR3 DNA: TGTGCCAGCAGCTTAGAGCTAGCGGGGAGCGACGAGCAGTTCTTC
CDR3 protein: CASSLELAGSDEQFF

clone size: NA
J gene: TRBJ1-5
V gene: TRBV18
D gene: TRBD1
CDR3 DNA: TGTGCCAGCTCACCGAAAACAGGGGGAGAAAATCAGCCCCAGCATTTT
CDR3 protein: CASSPKTGGENQPQHF

clone size: NA
J gene: TRBJ1-1
V gene: TRBV6-1
D gene: NA
CDR3 DNA: TGTGCCAGCAGTGAATGGCAGGGGATCATGAACACTGAAGCTTTCTTT
CDR3 protein: CASSEWQGIMNTEAFF

clone size: few
J gene: TRBJ1-2
V gene: TRBV14
D gene: NA
CDR3 DNA: TGTGCCAGCAGTCGTCCCGGGGACTATGGCTACACCTTC
CDR3 protein: CASSRPGDYGYTF

clone size: NA
J gene: TRBJ1-5
V gene: TRBV5-8
D gene: NA
CDR3 DNA: TGTGCCAGCAGCTTGGTTCCCAGGGAGGATCAGCCCCAGCATTTT
CDR3 protein: CASSLVPREDQPQHF

clone size: NA
J gene: TRBJ1-2
V gene: TRBV19
D gene: NA
CDR3 DNA: TGTGCCAGTAGTATCGCCCACAGTCCTAACTATGGCTACACCTTC
CDR3 protein: CASSIAHSPNYGYTF

clone size: few
J gene: TRBJ1-1
V gene: TRBV5-1
D gene: TRBD1
CDR3 DNA: TGCGCCAGCAGCCCCTGGACAGGGGGAGGAATGGGGTCTGAAGCTTTCTTT
CDR3 protein: CASSPWTGGGMGSEAFF

clone size: NA
J gene: TRBJ2-7
V gene: TRBV7-8
D gene: NA
CDR3 DNA: TGTGCCAGCAGCTTAGCGCCCTCGCGACAGGCTAACTTC
CDR3 protein: CASSLAPSRQANF

clone size: NA
J gene: TRBJ2-1
V gene: TRBV10-3
D gene: NA
CDR3 DNA: TGTGCCATCAGTGAGCCTAGCTCCTACAATGAGCAGTTCTTC
CDR3 protein: CAISEPSSYNEQFF

clone size: few
J gene: TRBJ2-2
V gene: TRBV6-1
D gene: NA
CDR3 DNA: TGTGCCAGCAGTGAACGTGGAAAAGGGGCTAACGGGGAGCTGTTTTTT
CDR3 protein: CASSERGKGANGELFF

clone size: NA
J gene: TRBJ2-7
V gene: TRBV20-1
D gene: NA
CDR3 DNA: TGCAGTGCTACCGAGTCCTACGAGCAGTACTTC
CDR3 protein: CSATESYEQYF

clone size: NA
J gene: TRBJ2-1
V gene: TRBV7-3
D gene: TRBD2
CDR3 DNA: TGTGCCAGCAGCTTAACAGCGGGGGTTTTCAATGAGCAGTTCTTC
CDR3 protein: CASSLTAGVFNEQFF

clone size: few
J gene: TRBJ2-2
V gene: TRBV6-5
D gene: NA
CDR3 DNA: TGTGCCAGCAGGTCAGGAGGGGCTCGGACCGGGGAGCTGTTTTTT
CDR3 protein: CASRSGGARTGELFF

clone size: NA
J gene: TRBJ2-5
V gene: TRBV5-1
D gene: TRBD2
CDR3 DNA: TGCGCCAGCAGCTTTGGTAGCGGGGGGTTCCAAGAGACCCAGTACTTC
CDR3 protein: CASSFGSGGFQETQYF

clone size: few
J gene: TRBJ2-7
V gene: TRBV5-3
D gene: TRBD2
CDR3 DNA: TGTGCCAGAGGGGGGGGCTACGAGCAGTACTTC
CDR3 protein: CARGGGYEQYF

clone size: NA
J gene: TRBJ1-4
V gene: TRBV7-9
D gene: TRBD1
CDR3 DNA: TGTGCCAGCAGGACAGGGGTTGGCGAAAAACTGTTTTTT
CDR3 protein: CASRTGVGEKLFF

clone size: few
J gene: TRBJ1-2
V gene: TRBV4-3
D gene: NA
CDR3 DNA: TGCGCCAGCAGCCAGGCCGCGGGGATCCAATCCTATGGCTACACCTTC
CDR3 protein: CASSQAAGIQSYGYTF

clone size: many
J gene: TRBJ1-1
V gene: TRBV4-3
D gene: NA
CDR3 DNA: TGCGCCAGCAGCCAAGAAGGAATGAGAGGGAGGAGTTCTGAAGCTTTCTTT
CDR3 protein: CASSQEGMRGRSSEAFF

clone size: NA
J gene: TRBJ1-5
V gene: TRBV19
D gene: NA
CDR3 DNA: TGTGCCAGTAGTATAGATTATGCAGGCTTGGGGAGAAATCAGCCCCAGCATTTT
CDR3 protein: CASSIDYAGLGRNQPQHF

clone size: NA
J gene: TRBJ1-1
V gene: TRBV4-2
D gene: NA
CDR3 DNA: TGTGCCAGCAGCCCTCGGGAGAACACTGAAGATTTCTTT
CDR3 protein: CASSPRENTEDFF

clone size: NA
J gene: TRBJ1-1
V gene: TRBV27
D gene: NA
CDR3 DNA: TGTGCCAGCAGTTTTACCGTTGGGGGGACTGAAGCTTTCTTT
CDR3 protein: CASSFTVGGTEAFF

clone size: few
J gene: TRBJ1-5
V gene: TRBV2
D gene: NA
CDR3 DNA: TGTGCCAGCAGTACACGGTATCCGGGTCAGCCCCAGCATTTT
CDR3 protein: CASSTRYPGQPQHF

clone size: few
J gene: TRBJ2-5
V gene: TRBV7-9
D gene: NA
CDR3 DNA: TGTGCCAGCAGCTTAGCTCCGGAGCAAGAGACCCAGTACTTC
CDR3 protein: CASSLAPEQETQYF

clone size: NA
J gene: TRBJ1-2
V gene: TRBV29-1
D gene: TRBD1
CDR3 DNA: TGCAGCGCCGGGACAGACGGTTACTTC
CDR3 protein: CSAGTDGYF